Following are 14 T cell receptor beta chains from one sample sequenced in a study of blood T cell repertoires in COVID-19. Produced via immunoSEQ multiplex PCR; TCRdb's table is partial and in-frame only. The data contain tens of thousands of clones, about 82% of them singletons. Sequencing was carried out using peripheral blood. The receptor set was obtained from a woman aged 80 or older with acute or convalescent COVID-19.

This clone was seen more than once but under ten times. The chain has TRBV28 and TRBJ1-1; 9 nucleotides agree with TRBD1. The CDR3 consists of 14 residues. V lost 2 bases to trimming and J lost 7 bases; unmatched junction nucleotides: 5. Germline V gene lookup returns CDR1 MDHEN and CDR2 SYDVKM. The CDR3 region is CASSLGDRAGEAFF. The DNA for the CDR3 is TGTGCCAGCAGTTTAGGGGACAGGGCTGGTGAAGCTTTCTTT.

The V call is TRBV28, the J call TRBJ1-5; perhaps TRBD1 as D (6 bases). CDR1 and CDR2 from the germline V gene are MDHEN and SYDVKM. This CDR3 region has 14 residues. V shed 8 bases and J shed 5 bases, with 16 bases lying between them. CDR3 in amino acids: CASRERGGYQPQHF. For the CDR3, the DNA is TGTGCCAGCCGTGAGAGGGGGGGCTATCAGCCCCAGCATTTT.

The chain joins TRBV24-1 to TRBJ2-7; the match to TRBD1 covers 8 bases. From germline, CDR1 is KGHDR and CDR2 SFDVKD. V was pared by 4 bases and J by 2 bases, with 9 bases of the junction left unmatched. This CDR3 has 16 amino acids. CDR3 DNA sequence: TGTGCCACCAGTGACCCCCTCGGGACAGGTCCCTACGAGCAGTACTTC. Its protein is CATSDPLGTGPYEQYF.

The chain is built from TRBV6-5 and TRBJ1-5, with D possibly being TRBD1 (5 bases). This CDR3 region has 15 residues. Between the trimmed V and J ends, which lost 0 bases and 2 bases, there was a span of 8 bases. The germline V gene encodes CDR1 MNHEY and CDR2 SVGAGI. CDR3 nucleotide sequence: TGTGCCAGCAGTTACTCAGGGGTGGGCAATCAGCCCCAGCATTTT. It is translated as CASSYSGVGNQPQHF.

The chain carries TRBV5-1 and TRBJ2-5, with TRBD1 identical over 7 bases. This CDR3 has 14 amino acids. The germline CDR1 and CDR2 sequences are SGHRS and YFSETQ. V dropped 2 bases and J dropped 2; count of bases not matched to a gene: 3. CDR3 region: CASSLRQGQETQYF. DNA for the CDR3: TGCGCCAGCAGCTTACGACAGGGACAAGAGACCCAGTACTTC.

The V gene is TRBV15, the J gene TRBJ2-3; D not resolved. The CDR3 is 17 residues long. The V gene lost 1 base and the J gene lost 9 bases, with 23 bases spanning the gap. Germline V gene sequence: CDR1 LNHNV, CDR2 YYDKDF (reference sequence). CDR3 amino acids: CATSRANPRRPGLTQYF. CDR3 sequence (DNA): TGTGCCACCAGCAGAGCCAACCCCCGAAGGCCCGGGTTGACGCAGTATTTT.

There are a few counts of this clone. The V call is TRBV3-1 (or the pseudogene TRBV3-2), the J call TRBJ2-7; no definite D call. CDR3 length: 12 residues. V was trimmed by 5 bases and J by 7 bases, leaving 12 bases between them. The germline gives CDR1 LGHDT, CDR2 YNNKEL (reference sequence). In DNA, the CDR3 is TGTGCCAGCAGCTACCTTTCAGGAGAGCAGTACGTC. Translating it yields CASSYLSGEQYV.

This clone has only one observation. The chain uses TRBV5-1 and TRBJ2-1, with 9 nucleotides matching TRBD2. The length of the CDR3 is 17 residues. Germline CDR1 reads SGHRS; CDR2 reads YFSETQ. The V and J ends lost 1 base and 10 bases, in that order; junction bases with no gene match: 15. CDR3 coding DNA: TGCGCCAGCAGCTTGTGGTCTAGCGGGATCCCCTTAGGAGAGCAGTTCTTC. This codes for CASSLWSSGIPLGEQFF.

The CDR3, as DNA: TGCGCCAGCAGTCTGGGGCAAAATTCACCCCTCCACTTT. Protein product: CASSLGQNSPLHF. The chain couples TRBV5-1 to TRBJ1-6; D is perhaps TRBD1 (5 bases). Germline loops: CDR1 SGHRS, CDR2 YFSETQ. The CDR3 has 13 amino acids. Trimming stripped 5 bases from V and 7 bases from J, with 10 bases between.

J is TRBJ1-2 and V is TRBV10-3, with D unclear. Trimming left V 4 bases short and J 2 bases short, with 5 bases between. The CDR3 sequence is 12 residues long. Germline V lookup: CDR1 ENHRY, CDR2 SYGVKD. The CDR3 DNA reads TGTGCCATCAGTGGTGGCAACTATGGCTACACCTTC. It is translated as CAISGGNYGYTF.

This clone was observed once. The V gene is TRBV10-1, the J gene TRBJ2-7; the match to TRBD2 covers 10 bases. Germline V gene data show CDR1 as WNHNN and CDR2 as SYGVQD (reference sequence). J was trimmed by 6 bases and V by 9 bases; bases with no gene match: 8. This CDR3 comprises 13 residues. The CDR3 sequence is CARIPGTSAEQYV. The CDR3 DNA reads TGCGCCAGGATTCCCGGGACTAGCGCCGAGCAGTACGTC.

The rearrangement joins TRBV27 to TRBJ1-4, with TRBD1 matching 7 bases. The V gene end was trimmed by 5 bases and the J gene end by 5 bases; junction bases not matched to a gene: 8. CDR1 is MNHEY, CDR2 SMNVEV, per germline (reference sequence). There are 15 residues in the CDR3. The chain's CDR3 is CASSAWTGGNEKLFF. In DNA, the CDR3 is TGTGCCAGCAGTGCTTGGACAGGCGGGAATGAAAAACTGTTTTTT. The complete variable domain, with remaining parts taken from reference TRBV27 and TRBJ1-4, reads EAQVTQNPRYLITVTGKKLTVTCSQNMNHEYMSWYRQDPGLGLRQIYYSMNVEVTDKGDVPEGYKVSRKEKRNFPLILESPSPNQTSLYFCASSAWTGGNEKLFFGSGTQLSVL.

This rearrangement joins TRBV18 to TRBJ1-6; the D is unclear. Trimming took 4 bases from V and 7 from J, leaving 11 bases between them. In germline, CDR1 is KGHSH, CDR2 LQKENI. CDR3 length: 14 residues. CDR3 sequence reads: CASSQSSENSPLHF. The CDR3 region has the DNA TGTGCCAGCTCACAATCATCAGAAAATTCACCCCTCCACTTT.

The chain uses TRBV10-3 and TRBJ1-2, with a tentative D call TRBD1 (6 bases). The germline gives CDR1 ENHRY, CDR2 SYGVKD. Trimming pared 1 base from V and 6 bases from J, leaving 9 bases between. The CDR3 contains 13 residues. The CDR3 loop reads CAISELAGDGYTF. The CDR3 DNA reads as TGTGCCATCAGTGAGTTGGCAGGGGATGGCTACACCTTC.